Here is one TCR beta chain with its context. The data are from a study of blood T cell repertoires in COVID-19. In the authors' workflow: From reference gene primer amplification, estimates of nucleated cell counts were derived. Measured with immunoSEQ multiplex PCR; TCRdb has only the in-frame clones, and not every one. That table supplies the V and J calls and clone size; D and trimming were determined from the DNA. The data show 240,000 or so clones, with around 90% seen just once and 0.87% held by the top ten. CDR3 length equals 14 residues. V trimming: 7 bases; J trimming: 6 bases; junction bases outside the gene matches: 11. The germline CDR1 and CDR2 sequences are SNHLY and FYNNEI.

The source is a man aged 50 to 59 who had been exposed to COVID-19. This sequence joins TRBV2 and TRBJ1-1; 7 nucleotides align to TRBD1. Sequencing used PBMCs or T cells enriched from blood (not recorded which). The CDR3 region is CASIGTGVFAEAFF. As DNA, the CDR3 is TGTGCCAGCATCGGAACAGGGGTATTCGCTGAAGCTTTCTTT.